These 7 T cell receptor beta chains were all obtained from the same sample, sequenced in a study of T cell repertoires in cytomegalovirus infection. Their target antigens are unknown. TCRdb passed the reads through MiXCR, listing each CDR3 protein once. The table includes roughly 80,000 distinct CDR3 sequences, 20% to 30% detected once. The sequencing used CD8+ T cells from cultured PBMCs, collected from culture after CMV antigen stimulation. These receptor sequences come from a human donor in good health (CMV status not recorded). Some clones in this sample may be carry-over from other donors' samples.

This clonotype has at least ten counts. The rearrangement uses TRBV6-2 or TRBV6-3 and TRBJ2-3; D might be TRBD2 (6 bases). The V gene lost 10 bases and the J gene lost 6 bases, with 11 bases spanning the gap. The CDR3 is made up of 11 amino acids. Per germline, CDR1 MNHEY and CDR2 SVGEGT. The CDR3 spells CATGRGDTQYF. DNA of the CDR3: TGTGCCACCGGACGGGGGGATACGCAGTATTTT.

The chain joins TRBV29-1 to TRBJ1-2; D is unclear. This CDR3 has 13 amino acids. The germline V gene encodes CDR1 SQVTM and CDR2 ANQGSEA. Trimming shortened V by 3 bases and J by 2 bases, and 10 bases separated the two germline ends. CDR3 in DNA: TGCAGCGTTGATGAGGGTGAAAACTATGGCTACACCTTC. Translation gives CSVDEGENYGYTF.

This clonotype was counted between two and nine times. The chain links TRBV10-3 to TRBJ2-7, with 9 bases matching TRBD2. This CDR3 is 15 amino acids long. Germline trimming cut 2 bases from V and 2 bases from J; bases unmatched to any gene: 4. Germline CDR1 and CDR2: ENHRY and SYGVKD. DNA for the CDR3: TGTGCCATCAGTGAGGTAGTAGCGGGAGCCTACGAGCAGTACTTC. It translates to CAISEVVAGAYEQYF.

The chain couples TRBV19 to TRBJ2-1, with a possible D match to TRBD2 (7 bases). This CDR3 comprises 18 residues. In germline, CDR1 is LNHDA, CDR2 SQIVND (reference sequence). The ends were cut back, 5 bases at V and 6 bases at J, with 26 bases in the middle. This CDR3 reads CASSPLGGGASFLNEQFF. The CDR3 bases are TGTGCCAGTAGTCCCTTAGGGGGAGGGGCTAGCTTCCTCAATGAGCAGTTCTTC.

The chain combines TRBV9 with TRBJ1-2; D is unresolved. The CDR3 has 13 amino acids. CDR1 is SGDLS and CDR2 is YYNGEE in the germline V gene. Trimming pared 0 bases from V and 4 bases from J, leaving 7 bases between. Here the CDR3 DNA reads TGTGCCAGCAGCGTAGGGGCATCCTATGGCTACACCTTC. Translation: CASSVGASYGYTF.

This rearrangement joins TRBV15 to TRBJ2-1, with TRBD2 identical over 7 bases. The ends lost 7 bases at V and 3 bases at J; junction bases unmatched: 15. This CDR3 has 17 amino acids. Germline CDR1 LNHNV, CDR2 YYDKDF (reference sequence). In DNA form, the CDR3 reads TGTGCCACCAACGCGATGGGAGGGATCTCGAACTACAATGAGCAGTTCTTC. It codes for CATNAMGGISNYNEQFF.

This clonotype has at least ten counts. This chain uses TRBV4-3 with TRBJ1-4, with D possibly being TRBD1 (6 bases). The V and J ends lost 0 bases and 7 bases respectively, with 15 bases between them. This CDR3 is 16 amino acids long. Germline V lookup: CDR1 LGHNA, CDR2 YSLEER. CDR3 region: CASSQDPVGGSEKLFF. In DNA form, the CDR3 reads TGCGCCAGCAGCCAAGATCCCGTCGGGGGCAGTGAAAAACTGTTTTTT.